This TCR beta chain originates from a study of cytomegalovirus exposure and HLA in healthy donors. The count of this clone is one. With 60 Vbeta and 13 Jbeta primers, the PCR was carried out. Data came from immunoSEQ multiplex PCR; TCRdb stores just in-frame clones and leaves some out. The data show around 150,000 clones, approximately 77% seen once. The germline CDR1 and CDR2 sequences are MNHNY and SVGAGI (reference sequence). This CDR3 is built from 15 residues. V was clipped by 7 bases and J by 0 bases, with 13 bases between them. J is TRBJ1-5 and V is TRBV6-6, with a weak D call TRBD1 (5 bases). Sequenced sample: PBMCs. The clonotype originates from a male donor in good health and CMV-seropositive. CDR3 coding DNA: TGTGCCAGCACAAACAGGCTAATTAGCAATCAGCCCCAGCATTTT. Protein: CASTNRLISNQPQHF.